These 16 T cell receptor beta chains were all obtained from the same sample, sequenced in a study of cytomegalovirus exposure and HLA in healthy donors. The PCR had 60 Vbeta and 13 Jbeta primers. The protocol was immunoSEQ multiplex PCR, while the TCRdb copy is restricted to in-frame clones and leaves out a portion. The data hold about 94,000 clones, with more than 75% observed a single time. The sequenced material came from PBMCs. These receptors all come from a human donor in good health.

The rearrangement uses TRBV21-1 and TRBJ2-2; TRBD1, the D gene given by the table, was not confirmed from the DNA. TRBV21-1 is termed a pseudogene. This CDR3 has 15 amino acids. The CDR3 region is CASNPWAVRTGELFF. The CDR3 DNA sequence: TGTGCCAGCAACCCCTGGGCCGTTAGGACCGGGGAGCTGTTTTTT.

This chain's CDR3 is CASSTSGKSTDTQYF. The CDR3 DNA follows: TGTGCCAGCAGTACGAGCGGGAAGAGCACAGATACGCAGTATTTT. V is TRBV6-4 and J is TRBJ2-3, with 7 bases lining up with TRBD2. CDR3 size: 15 residues. Germline V gene lookup returns CDR1 MRHNA and CDR2 SNTAGT. Unmatched junction bases numbered 5, after V lost 5 bases and J lost 0 bases.

Only one count was recorded for this clone. The genes are TRBV4-1 and TRBJ2-2; 7 bases are shared with TRBD2. The CDR3 has 16 residues. The J segment lost 0 bases and the V segment lost 0 bases, leaving 1 base of the junction unmatched. CDR1 and CDR2 from the germline V gene are MGHRA and YSYEKL. CDR3 region: CASSQELAANTGELFF. As DNA, the CDR3 is TGCGCCAGCAGCCAAGAGCTAGCGGCGAACACCGGGGAGCTGTTTTTT.

In the case of this clone: At one of its ends the junction is not consistent with the germline gene, which may arise from a read error. CDR3 residues: CAISVEAGQPQHF. The DNA of the CDR3 is TGTGCCATCAGTGTAGAGGCCGGGCAGCCCCAGCATTTT. The chain uses TRBV28 and TRBJ1-5; D remains unclear. The length of the CDR3 is 13 residues. Germline CDR1 is MDHEN and CDR2 is SYDVKM.

V usage is TRBV25-1 and J usage is TRBJ1-3; 10 nucleotides match TRBD1. The CDR3 contains 16 residues. V trimming: 1 base; J trimming: 3 bases; junction bases outside the gene matches: 3. CDR1 and CDR2 from the germline V gene are MGHDK and SYGVNS. CDR3 in DNA: TGTGCCAGCAGTGAATCGAGGACAGGGGGTGGAAACACCATATATTTT. Residues: CASSESRTGGGNTIYF.

This chain connects TRBV19 to TRBJ2-3; D possibly corresponds to TRBD2 (6 bases). The CDR3 spans 15 residues. Germline CDR1 is LNHDA and CDR2 is SQIVND (reference sequence). The V gene lost 5 bases and the J gene lost 6 bases, with 18 bases spanning the gap. The CDR3 DNA reads as TGTGCCAGTAGTGGGGGAGGAACGCTGGGGGATACGCAGTATTTT. It is translated as CASSGGGTLGDTQYF. Variable domain in full (rest from reference TRBV19 and TRBJ2-3): DGGITQSPKYLFRKEGQNVTLSCEQNLNHDAMYWYRQDPGQGLRLIYYSQIVNDFQKGDIAEGYSVSREKKESFPLTVTSAQKNPTAFYLCASSGGGTLGDTQYFGPGTRLTVL.

V is TRBV18 and J is TRBJ2-1; 11 bases agree with TRBD2. The V segment lost 2 bases and the J segment 9 bases; nucleotides outside the gene matches: 9. CDR3 length: 16 amino acids. Germline CDR1 is KGHSH and CDR2 is LQKENI. Here the CDR3 DNA reads TGTGCCAGCTCACCATCCGGGACTAGCGGTCTTGGTGAGCAGTTCTTC. Protein: CASSPSGTSGLGEQFF.

This chain connects TRBV7-2 to TRBJ2-5; 7 bases match TRBD2. The J call may be wrong; the DNA end is better matched by TRBJ2-7. This CDR3 spans 15 amino acids. Germline V gene sequence: CDR1 SGHTA, CDR2 FQGNSA. The CDR3 here is CASSLNGGNSYEQYF. The CDR3 nucleotides are TGTGCCAGCAGCCTCAACGGGGGGAACTCCTACGAGCAGTACTTC.

In this sample, this clone turned up a few times. The chain is built from TRBV5-1 and TRBJ2-3, with D tentatively TRBD2 (6 bases). Germline lookup yields CDR1 SGHRS and CDR2 YFSETQ. V lost 1 base and J 1 base, leaving 10 bases between the germline ends. The CDR3 is made up of 15 amino acids. The CDR3 DNA sequence: TGCGCCAGCAGCTTGCGGGGGATAGGCACAGATACGCAGTATTTT. Protein sequence: CASSLRGIGTDTQYF.

The V and J genes are TRBV6-1 and TRBJ2-7; 11 nucleotides align to TRBD2. Unmatched junction bases numbered 7, after V lost 7 bases and J lost 5 bases. This CDR3 is built from 14 residues. CDR1 is MNHNS and CDR2 is SASEGT in the germline V gene. Written as DNA, the CDR3 is TGTGCCAGCATTATAGCGGGAGGGCGGGACGAGCAGTACTTC. It is translated as CASIIAGGRDEQYF.

V usage is TRBV28 and J usage is TRBJ1-5, with D unclear. The CDR3 loop spans 15 amino acids. V was trimmed by 5 bases and J by 0 bases, leaving 11 bases between them. Germline lookup yields CDR1 MDHEN and CDR2 SYDVKM. The CDR3 loop is CASSRIGYSNQPQHF. DNA of the CDR3: TGTGCCAGCAGTCGCATCGGGTATAGCAATCAGCCCCAGCATTTT.

This clone occurred a few times. The chain links TRBV6-6 to TRBJ1-3, with 9 bases lining up with TRBD1. Unmatched junction bases numbered 7, after V lost 7 bases and J lost 3 bases. CDR3 size: 15 residues. CDR1 is MNHNY, CDR2 SVGAGI, per germline (reference sequence). This chain's CDR3 is CASTGQGRSGNTIYF. In nucleotides, the CDR3 is TGTGCCAGCACCGGACAGGGGAGAAGTGGAAACACCATATATTTT.

This rearrangement joins TRBV6-5 to TRBJ1-2; possible D gene TRBD1, 6 bases. Trimming removed 7 bases at V and 8 bases at J, with 14 bases between. Germline CDR1 MNHEY, CDR2 SVGAGI. There are 12 residues in the CDR3. CDR3 sequence reads: CASMRGGEGYTF. The CDR3 coding sequence is TGTGCCAGCATGAGGGGGGGGGAAGGCTACACCTTC.

CDR3 nucleotides: TGTGCCAGCAGTGCCGGAGGGGCCCGTCCCAATGAGCAGTTCTTC. Translated, it gives CASSAGGARPNEQFF. The rearrangement links TRBV6-5 to TRBJ2-1; tentative D call: TRBD2 (6 bases). Germline V gene sequence: CDR1 MNHEY, CDR2 SVGAGI. Trimming pared 5 bases from V and 6 bases from J, leaving 17 bases between. The CDR3 has 15 amino acids.

V gene TRBV5-1 combines with J gene TRBJ2-5; TRBD2 agrees at 11 bases. CDR3 length: 16 residues. The J segment lost 7 bases and the V segment lost 4 bases, leaving 12 bases of the junction unmatched. Germline V gene lookup returns CDR1 SGHRS and CDR2 YFSETQ. Here the CDR3 DNA reads TGCGCCAGCAGCAGCGCGACTAGCGGGGTGCTCCGGACCCAGTACTTC. Encoded protein: CASSSATSGVLRTQYF.

The chain combines TRBV27 with TRBJ1-3, with a weak D call TRBD1 (5 bases). The length of the CDR3 is 14 residues. CDR1 is MNHEY and CDR2 is SMNVEV in the germline V gene (reference sequence). Trimming left V 8 bases short and J 3 bases short, with 14 bases between. CDR3: CASGGGGSGNTIYF. Here the CDR3 DNA reads TGTGCCAGCGGGGGGGGAGGTAGTGGAAACACCATATATTTT.